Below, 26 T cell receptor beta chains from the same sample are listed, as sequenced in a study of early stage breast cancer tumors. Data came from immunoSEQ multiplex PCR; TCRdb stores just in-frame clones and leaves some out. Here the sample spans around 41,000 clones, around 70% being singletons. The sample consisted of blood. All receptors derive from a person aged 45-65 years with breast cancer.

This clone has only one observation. The CDR3 here is CASSLSLGPNTEAFF. The CDR3, as DNA: TGCGCCAGCAGCTTGTCACTGGGGCCTAACACTGAAGCTTTCTTT. This chain joins TRBV5-1 and TRBJ1-1; D perhaps matches TRBD1 (5 bases). CDR1 is SGHRS, CDR2 YFSETQ, per germline. This CDR3 region has 15 residues. The V gene lost 1 base and the J gene lost 2 bases, with 12 bases spanning the gap. The variable domain in full, completed from reference TRBV5-1 and TRBJ1-1, reads KAGVTQTPRYLIKTRGQQVTLSCSPISGHRSVSWYQQTPGQGLQFLFEYFSETQRNKGNFPGRFSGRQFSNSRSEMNVSTLELGDSALYLCASSLSLGPNTEAFFGQGTRLTVV.

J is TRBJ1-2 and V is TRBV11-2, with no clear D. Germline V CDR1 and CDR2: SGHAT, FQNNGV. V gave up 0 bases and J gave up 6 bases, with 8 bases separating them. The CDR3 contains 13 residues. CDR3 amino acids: CASSLEDFDGYTF. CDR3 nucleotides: TGTGCCAGCAGCTTAGAGGACTTTGATGGCTACACCTTC.

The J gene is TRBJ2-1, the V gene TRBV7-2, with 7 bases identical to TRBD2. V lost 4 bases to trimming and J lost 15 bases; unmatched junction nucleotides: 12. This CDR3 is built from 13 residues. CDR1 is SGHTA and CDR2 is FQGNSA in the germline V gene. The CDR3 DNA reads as TGTGCCAGCAGCTCCCATCTGGCGGGAGTTATGTTCTTC. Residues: CASSSHLAGVMFF.

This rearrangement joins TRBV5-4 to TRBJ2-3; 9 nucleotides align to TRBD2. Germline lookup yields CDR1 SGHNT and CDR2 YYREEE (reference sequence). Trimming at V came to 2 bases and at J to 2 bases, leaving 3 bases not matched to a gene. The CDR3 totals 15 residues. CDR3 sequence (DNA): TGTGCCAGCAGCTTACGGACTAGCGACACAGATACGCAGTATTTT. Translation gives CASSLRTSDTDTQYF.

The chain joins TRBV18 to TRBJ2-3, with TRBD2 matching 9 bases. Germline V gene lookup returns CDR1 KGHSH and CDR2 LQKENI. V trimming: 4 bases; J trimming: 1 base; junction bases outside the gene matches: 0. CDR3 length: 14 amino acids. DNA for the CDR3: TGTGCCAGCTCACGGACTAGCGGCACAGATACGCAGTATTTT. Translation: CASSRTSGTDTQYF.

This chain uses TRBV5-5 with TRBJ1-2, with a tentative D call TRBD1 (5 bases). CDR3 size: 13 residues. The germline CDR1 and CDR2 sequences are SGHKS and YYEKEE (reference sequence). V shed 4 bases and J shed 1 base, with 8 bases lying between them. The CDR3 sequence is CASSAQGNYGYTF. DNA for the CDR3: TGTGCCAGCAGCGCGCAGGGTAACTATGGCTACACCTTC.

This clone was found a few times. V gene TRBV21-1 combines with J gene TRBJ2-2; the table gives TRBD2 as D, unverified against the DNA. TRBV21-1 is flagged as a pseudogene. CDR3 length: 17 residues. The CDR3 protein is CASSNRGCRYSRGELFF. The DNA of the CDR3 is TGTGCCAGCAGCAATCGCGGTTGTCGGTACTCGAGGGGGGAGCTGTTTTTT.

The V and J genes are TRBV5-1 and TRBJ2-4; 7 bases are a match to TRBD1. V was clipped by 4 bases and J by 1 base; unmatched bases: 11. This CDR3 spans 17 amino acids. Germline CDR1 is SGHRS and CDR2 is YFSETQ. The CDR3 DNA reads TGCGCCAGCAGCCCGGTATCGACAGGGATGGCCAAAAACATTCAGTACTTC. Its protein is CASSPVSTGMAKNIQYF.

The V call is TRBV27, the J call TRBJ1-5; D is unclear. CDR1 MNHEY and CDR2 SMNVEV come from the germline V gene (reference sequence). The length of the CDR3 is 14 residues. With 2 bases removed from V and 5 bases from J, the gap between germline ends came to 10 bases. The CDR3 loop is CASSLTSFYQPQHF. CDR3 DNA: TGTGCCAGCAGTTTAACATCTTTCTATCAGCCCCAGCATTTT.

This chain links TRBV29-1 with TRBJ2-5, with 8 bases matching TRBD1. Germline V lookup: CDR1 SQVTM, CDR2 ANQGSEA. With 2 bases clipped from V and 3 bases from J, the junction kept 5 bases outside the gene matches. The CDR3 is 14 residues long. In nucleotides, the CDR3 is TGCAGCGTTGAAACAGGGGGAGGAAAAGAGACCCAGTACTTC. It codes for CSVETGGGKETQYF.

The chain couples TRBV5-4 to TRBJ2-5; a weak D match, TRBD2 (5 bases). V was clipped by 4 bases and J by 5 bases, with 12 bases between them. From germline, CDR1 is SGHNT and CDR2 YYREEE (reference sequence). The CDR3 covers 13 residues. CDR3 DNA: TGTGCCAGCAGCAGGGAGAGTCGGGAGACCCAGTACTTC. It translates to CASSRESRETQYF.

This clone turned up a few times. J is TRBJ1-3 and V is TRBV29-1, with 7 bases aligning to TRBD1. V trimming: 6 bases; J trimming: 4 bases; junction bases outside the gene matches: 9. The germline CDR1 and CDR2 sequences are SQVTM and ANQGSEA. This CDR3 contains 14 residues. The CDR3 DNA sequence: TGCAGCGTATCCGACAGGGTAGGGGGAAACACCATATATTTT. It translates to CSVSDRVGGNTIYF.

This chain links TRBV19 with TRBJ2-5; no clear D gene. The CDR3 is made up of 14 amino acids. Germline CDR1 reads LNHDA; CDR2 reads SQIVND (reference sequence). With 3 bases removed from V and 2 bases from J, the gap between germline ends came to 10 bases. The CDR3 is CASSISGRQETQYF. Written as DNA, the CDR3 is TGTGCCAGTAGTATCTCCGGTAGACAAGAGACCCAGTACTTC.

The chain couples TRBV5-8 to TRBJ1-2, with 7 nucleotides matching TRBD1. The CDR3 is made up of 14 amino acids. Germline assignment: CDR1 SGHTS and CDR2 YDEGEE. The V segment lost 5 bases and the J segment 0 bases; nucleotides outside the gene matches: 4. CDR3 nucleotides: TGTGCCAGCAGTTCGGGACAGACTAACTATGGCTACACCTTC. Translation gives CASSSGQTNYGYTF.

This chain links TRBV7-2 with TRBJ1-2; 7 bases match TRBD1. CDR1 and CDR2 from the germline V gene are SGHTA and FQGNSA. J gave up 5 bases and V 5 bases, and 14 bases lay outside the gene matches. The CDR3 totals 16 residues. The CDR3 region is CASSPDRVGAWYGYTF. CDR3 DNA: TGTGCCAGCAGCCCTGACAGGGTAGGGGCCTGGTATGGCTACACCTTC.

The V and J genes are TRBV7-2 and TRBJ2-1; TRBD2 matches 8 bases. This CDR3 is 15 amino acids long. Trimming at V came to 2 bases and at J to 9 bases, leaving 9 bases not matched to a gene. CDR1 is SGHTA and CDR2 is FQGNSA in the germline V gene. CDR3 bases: TGTGCCAGCAGCTTAACGGGCCTAGCGGGTGGTGAGCAGTTCTTC. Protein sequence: CASSLTGLAGGEQFF. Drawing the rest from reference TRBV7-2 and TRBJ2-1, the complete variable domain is GAGVSQSPSNKVTEKGKDVELRCDPISGHTALYWYRQSLGQGLEFLIYFQGNSAPDKSGLPSDRFSAERTGGSVSTLTIQRTQQEDSAVYLCASSLTGLAGGEQFFGPGTRLTVL.

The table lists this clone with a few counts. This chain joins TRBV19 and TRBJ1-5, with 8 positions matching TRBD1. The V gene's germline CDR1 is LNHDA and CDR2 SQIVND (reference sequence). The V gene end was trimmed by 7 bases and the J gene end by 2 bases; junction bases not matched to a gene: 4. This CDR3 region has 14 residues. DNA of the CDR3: TGTGCCAGTAATACGGACAGGGGCAATCAGCCCCAGCATTTT. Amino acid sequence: CASNTDRGNQPQHF.

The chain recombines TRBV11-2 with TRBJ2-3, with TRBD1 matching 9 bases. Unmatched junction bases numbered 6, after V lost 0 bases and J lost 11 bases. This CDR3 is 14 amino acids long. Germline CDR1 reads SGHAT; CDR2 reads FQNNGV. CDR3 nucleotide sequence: TGTGCCAGCAGCTTAGATTTGGGGGGACAGGGGCAGTATTTT. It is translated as CASSLDLGGQGQYF.

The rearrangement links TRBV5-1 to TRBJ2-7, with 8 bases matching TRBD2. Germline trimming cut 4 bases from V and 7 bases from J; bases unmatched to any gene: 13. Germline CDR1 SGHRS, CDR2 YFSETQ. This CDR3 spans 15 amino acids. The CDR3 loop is CASSPGSGSHYEQYF. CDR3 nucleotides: TGCGCCAGCAGCCCTGGGAGCGGGAGCCACTATGAGCAGTACTTC.

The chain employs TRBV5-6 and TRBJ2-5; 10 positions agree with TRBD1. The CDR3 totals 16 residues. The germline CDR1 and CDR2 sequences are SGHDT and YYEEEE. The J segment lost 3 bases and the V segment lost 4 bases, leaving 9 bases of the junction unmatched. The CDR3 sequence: CASSVAGQGGKETQYF. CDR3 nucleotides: TGTGCCAGCAGCGTGGCCGGACAGGGGGGGAAAGAGACCCAGTACTTC.

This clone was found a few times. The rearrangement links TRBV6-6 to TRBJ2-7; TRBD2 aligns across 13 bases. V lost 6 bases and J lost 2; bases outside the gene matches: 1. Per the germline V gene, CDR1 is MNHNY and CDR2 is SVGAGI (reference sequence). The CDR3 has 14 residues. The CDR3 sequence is CASRGTSGTYEQYF. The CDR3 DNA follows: TGTGCCAGCAGAGGGACTAGCGGGACCTACGAGCAGTACTTC.

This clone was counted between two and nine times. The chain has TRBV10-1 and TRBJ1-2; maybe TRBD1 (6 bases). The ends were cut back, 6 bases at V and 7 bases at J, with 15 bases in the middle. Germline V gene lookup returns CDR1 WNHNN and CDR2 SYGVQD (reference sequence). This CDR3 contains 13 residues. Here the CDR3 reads CASSPDRLFGYTF. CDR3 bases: TGCGCCAGCAGCCCAGACAGGTTGTTTGGCTACACCTTC.

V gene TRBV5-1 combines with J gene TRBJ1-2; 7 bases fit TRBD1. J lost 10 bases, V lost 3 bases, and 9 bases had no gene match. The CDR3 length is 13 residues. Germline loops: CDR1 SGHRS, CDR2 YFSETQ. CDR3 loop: CASSSQQGQDYTF. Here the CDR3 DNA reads TGCGCCAGCAGCTCGCAACAGGGGCAGGACTACACCTTC. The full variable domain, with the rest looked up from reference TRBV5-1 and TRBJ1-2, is KAGVTQTPRYLIKTRGQQVTLSCSPISGHRSVSWYQQTPGQGLQFLFEYFSETQRNKGNFPGRFSGRQFSNSRSEMNVSTLELGDSALYLCASSSQQGQDYTFGSGTRLTVV.

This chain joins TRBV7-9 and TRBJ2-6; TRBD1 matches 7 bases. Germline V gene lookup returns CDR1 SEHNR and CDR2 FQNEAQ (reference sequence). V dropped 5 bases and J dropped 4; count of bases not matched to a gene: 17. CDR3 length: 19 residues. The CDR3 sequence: CASSDGKRALQGGANVLTF. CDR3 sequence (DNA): TGTGCCAGCAGCGATGGGAAGAGGGCGTTACAGGGGGGGGCCAACGTCCTGACTTTC.

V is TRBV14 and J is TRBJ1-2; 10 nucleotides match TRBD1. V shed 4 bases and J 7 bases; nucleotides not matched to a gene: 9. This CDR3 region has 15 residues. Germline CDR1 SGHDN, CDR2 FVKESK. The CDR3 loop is CASSLIFGTGVGYTF. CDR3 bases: TGTGCCAGCAGCCTGATCTTTGGGACAGGGGTTGGCTACACCTTC.

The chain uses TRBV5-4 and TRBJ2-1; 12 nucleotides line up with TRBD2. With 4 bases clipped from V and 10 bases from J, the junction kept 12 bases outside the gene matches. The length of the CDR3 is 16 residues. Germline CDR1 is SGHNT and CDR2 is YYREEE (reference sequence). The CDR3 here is CASSASGGAGKTEQFF. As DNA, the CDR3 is TGTGCCAGCAGCGCTAGCGGGGGGGCCGGGAAAACCGAGCAGTTCTTC.